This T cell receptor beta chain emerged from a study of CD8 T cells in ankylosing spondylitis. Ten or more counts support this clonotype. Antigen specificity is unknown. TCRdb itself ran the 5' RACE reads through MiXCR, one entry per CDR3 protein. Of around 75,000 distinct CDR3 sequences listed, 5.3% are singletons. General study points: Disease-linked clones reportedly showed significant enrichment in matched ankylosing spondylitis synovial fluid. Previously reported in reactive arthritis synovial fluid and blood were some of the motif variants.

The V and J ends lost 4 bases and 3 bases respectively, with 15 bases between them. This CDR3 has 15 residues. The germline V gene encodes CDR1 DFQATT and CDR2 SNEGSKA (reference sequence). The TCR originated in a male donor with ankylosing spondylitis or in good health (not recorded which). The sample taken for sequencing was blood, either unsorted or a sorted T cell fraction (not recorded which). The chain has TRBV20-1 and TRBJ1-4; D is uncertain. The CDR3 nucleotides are TGCAGTGCTAAGGTTCCGATTGACCCTAATGAAAAACTGTTTTTT. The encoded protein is CSAKVPIDPNEKLFF.